This T cell receptor beta chain was recovered during a study of regulatory T cells in long-lasting Graves disease. Study results and limitations: Persistent disease preferred TRBV28, TRBJ1-2 and TRBJ2-5.

The authors made the TCR library using RNA they extracted from PBMCs. EDTA tubes held 9 to 10 milliliters of peripheral blood from each patient. TCRdb re-called the reads with MiXCR, one entry per CDR3 protein. The data hold approximately 500 distinct CDR3 sequences, with 60% to 80% observed a single time. Comments on this clonotype: The antigen is unknown.

V was clipped by 4 bases and J by 1 base, with 9 bases between them. The CDR3 is 13 residues long. Germline lookup yields CDR1 SQVTM and CDR2 ANQGSEA. The material was peripheral blood mononuclear cells (PBMCs), obtained with antithyroid drug treatment, in newly diagnosed or persistent Graves disease (not recorded which). This clonotype was sampled from a woman between 25 and 40 years old with Graves disease. The chain combines TRBV29-1 with TRBJ2-3; TRBD1 or TRBD2 may be the D gene (5 bases each). CDR3 protein: CSVGGSGTDTQYF. The DNA for the CDR3 is TGCAGCGTTGGGGGGAGCGGCACAGATACGCAGTATTTT.